One TCR beta chain is described in this entry. Germline and junction disagree at one end, which may indicate a read error. This specimen belongs to a study of cytomegalovirus exposure and HLA in healthy donors. With 60 Vbeta and 13 Jbeta primers, the PCR was carried out. The assay was immunoSEQ multiplex PCR, and TCRdb's table has in-frame clones only and misses some. The sample includes fewer than 200,000 clones, around 75% of them seen just once. The germline V gene has CDR1 SEHNR and CDR2 FQNEAQ (reference sequence). The CDR3 is 14 residues long. The source is a female donor in good health and CMV-seronegative. This sequence joins TRBV7-9 and TRBJ2-5; D is perhaps TRBD2 (5 bases). Sequencing input: PBMCs. Here the CDR3 DNA reads TGTTCCAGCAGCTTAGCGCACATGTGGGAGACCCAGTACTTC. It is translated as CSSSLAHMWETQYF. The variable domain in full, with the rest retrieved from reference TRBV7-9 and TRBJ2-5, is DTGVSQNPRHKITKRGQNVTFRCDPISEHNRLYWYRQTLGQGPEFLTYFQNEAQLEKSRLLSDRFSAERPKGSFSTLEIQRTEQGDSAMYLCSSSLAHMWETQYFGPGTRLLVL.